These T cell receptor beta chains were read from a single sample in a study of human thymus T cells. The data were produced by immunoSEQ multiplex PCR, yet TCRdb's version contains in-frame clones alone and is incomplete. The sample holds fewer than 90,000 clones; 90% to 98% are singletons and the top ten take 0.031%. The specimen sequenced was thymus tissue. The receptors originated from a boy younger than two with a congenital heart defect but otherwise immunologically healthy. The conserved cysteine and the conserved F or W are not part of the CDR3 here. Expanded clones get a size class; other rows say once, few or many, or leave the size out.

j_call | v_call | clone_size | cdr3_aa
TRBJ2-3 | TRBV4-3 | NA | ASSQVQGRGTDTQY
TRBJ1-1 | TRBV27 | NA | ASSSSPQGHFGGTEAF
TRBJ1-2 | TRBV18 | NA | ASSPVQSIANYGYT
TRBJ2-1 | TRBV7-2 | NA | ASSPPPGLAGIREQF
TRBJ2-5 | TRBV11-2 | NA | ASSLGLTQY
TRBJ2-1 | TRBV7-2 | NA | ASSLFQVVHNEQF
TRBJ2-4 | TRBV11-2 | NA | ASSLGPGGPKNIQY
TRBJ1-1 | TRBV14 | once | ASSQDSDTEAF
TRBJ2-1 | TRBV21-1 | NA | ASSPPGGPAPEQF
TRBJ2-7 | TRBV19 | NA | ASSIDEFSSEQY
TRBJ1-1 | TRBV4-1 | NA | ASSPETRGRTEAF
TRBJ2-5 | TRBV10-2 | once | ASSEWTGGKTQY
TRBJ1-5 | TRBV2 | once | ASNEGRQPQH
TRBJ1-2 | TRBV6-5 | NA | ASSYRGVTGYT
TRBJ1-1 | TRBV6-5 | NA | ASAEGGRAF
TRBJ2-1 | TRBV6-4 | NA | ASSEQPRMRGKDPNNEQF
TRBJ2-1 | TRBV28 | NA | ASRRDRRSYNEQF
TRBJ1-1 | TRBV5-4 | NA | ASSLETQKPNTEAF
TRBJ1-1 | TRBV27 | NA | ASSLGALDTEAF
TRBJ2-4 | TRBV7-9 | NA | ASSLGGAKNIQY
TRBJ2-1 | TRBV4-2 | once | ASSQDRTAGAYNEQF
TRBJ1-4 | TRBV18 | once | ASSPGPLAWEKLF
TRBJ1-6 | TRBV12-5 | NA | ASAHLHSRYNSPLH
TRBJ2-3 | TRBV29-1 | NA | SPGQGTDTQY